The 17 T cell receptor beta chains in this list originate from one sample, sequenced in a study of PD-L1 blockade in urothelial cancer. Sequenced by immunoSEQ multiplex PCR; TCRdb stores in-frame clones only, minus some. The table includes some 40,000 clones, about 93% detected once. Material: PBMCs, obtained around atezolizumab (anti-PD-L1) treatment. These receptors originate from a man between 65 and 80 years old with urothelial cancer.

In this sample, this clone turned up a few times. This likely comes from a read error, as the CDR3 has no conserved phenylalanine or tryptophan at its end. The limits of the CDR3 on the DNA are not certain, so only TCRdb's listed CDR3 is given. This chain connects TRBV27 to TRBJ1-2; the listed D gene, TRBD1, was not tested against the DNA. The CDR3 is 12 amino acids long, termini counted. Germline V gene sequence: CDR1 MNHEY, CDR2 SMNVEV (reference sequence). The CDR3 reads CASSPEVTGCRS.

The V and J genes are TRBV11-2 and TRBJ2-2, with D possibly TRBD2 on 7 matching bases. Germline V gives CDR1 SGHAT, CDR2 FQNNGV. The V end lost 2 bases, the J end lost 6 bases, and 13 bases lay between the germline ends. The CDR3 loop spans 15 amino acids. This CDR3 reads CASSLKGEGAGELFF. The CDR3 nucleotides are TGTGCCAGCAGCTTAAAGGGGGAGGGAGCCGGGGAGCTGTTTTTT.

V is TRBV6-6 and J is TRBJ1-2; D remains ambiguous. Germline loops: CDR1 MNHNY, CDR2 SVGAGI (reference sequence). The length of the CDR3 is 15 residues. V was clipped by 0 bases and J by 0 bases, with 8 bases between them. CDR3 in amino acids: CASSYSREANYGYTF. DNA for the CDR3: TGTGCCAGCAGTTACTCCCGGGAAGCTAACTATGGCTACACCTTC.

In this sample, this clone turned up once. The chain has TRBV6-6 and TRBJ2-7; 8 positions agree with TRBD1. This CDR3 has 16 residues. With 5 bases clipped from V and 2 bases from J, the junction kept 11 bases outside the gene matches. The germline CDR1 and CDR2 sequences are MNHNY and SVGAGI (reference sequence). The CDR3 DNA reads as TGTGCCAGCAGTCCGATCAACAGGGGGGAAGCCTACGAGCAGTACTTC. Translated, it gives CASSPINRGEAYEQYF.

The chain links TRBV28 to TRBJ2-7; a weak D match, TRBD2 (6 bases). The CDR3 has 15 amino acids. Looked up from germline, CDR1 is MDHEN and CDR2 is SYDVKM. V was cut by 2 bases and J by 3 bases, with 14 bases left in between. CDR3 bases: TGTGCCAGCAGTTTAAGCGGGTTATCCTACTACGAGCAGTACTTC. Its translation: CASSLSGLSYYEQYF.

A single count supports this clone. The V and J genes are TRBV11-2 and TRBJ2-7; 8 positions agree with TRBD2. This CDR3 has 15 amino acids. J was trimmed by 6 bases and V by 1 base; bases with no gene match: 8. CDR1 and CDR2 from the germline V gene are SGHAT and FQNNGV. CDR3: CASSLGTGGPREQYF. For the CDR3, the DNA is TGTGCCAGCAGCTTAGGGACGGGAGGGCCGCGCGAGCAGTACTTC. The full variable domain, its missing parts supplied by reference TRBV11-2 and TRBJ2-7, is EAGVAQSPRYKIIEKRQSVAFWCNPISGHATLYWYQQILGQGPKLLIQFQNNGVVDDSQLPKDRFSAERLKGVDSTLKIQPAKLEDSAVYLCASSLGTGGPREQYFGPGTRLTVT.

This chain connects TRBV19 to TRBJ2-1; D unresolved. The CDR3 is made up of 17 amino acids. Germline lookup yields CDR1 LNHDA and CDR2 SQIVND (reference sequence). V lost 0 bases and J 0 bases, leaving 12 bases between the germline ends. CDR3 bases: TGTGCCAGTAGTATAGATGGTGCAACCAGCTCCTACAATGAGCAGTTCTTC. It encodes CASSIDGATSSYNEQFF.

V is TRBV28 and J is TRBJ2-2, with D possibly being TRBD2 (6 bases). Between the trimmed V and J ends, which lost 4 bases and 5 bases, there was a span of 14 bases. CDR1 and CDR2 (germline): MDHEN, SYDVKM. The CDR3 consists of 15 residues. This CDR3 is CASSSSRGSTGELFF. DNA for the CDR3: TGTGCCAGCAGTTCATCCCGGGGGAGTACCGGGGAGCTGTTTTTT.

This chain joins TRBV5-1 and TRBJ2-3, with 12 bases that match TRBD2. CDR1 is SGHRS, CDR2 YFSETQ, per germline. The V gene end was trimmed by 4 bases and the J gene end by 6 bases; junction bases not matched to a gene: 9. The length of the CDR3 is 16 residues. The CDR3 loop is CASSRGLAGPGDTQYF. In nucleotides, the CDR3 is TGCGCCAGCAGCCGCGGACTAGCGGGGCCCGGGGATACGCAGTATTTT.

The chain joins TRBV10-2 to TRBJ2-1; 8 bases line up with TRBD1. The CDR3 consists of 16 residues. CDR1 and CDR2 from the germline V gene are WSHSY and SAAADI. The J segment lost 7 bases and the V segment lost 3 bases, leaving 11 bases of the junction unmatched. CDR3 in DNA: TGCGCCAGCAGTGATAACTCTAGGACAGGGTGGAATGAGCAGTTCTTC. As protein: CASSDNSRTGWNEQFF.

The chain couples TRBV7-7 to TRBJ2-2; D is perhaps TRBD1 (6 bases). There are 13 residues in the CDR3. Germline CDR1 and CDR2: SSHAT and FNYEAQ (reference sequence). Trimming removed 3 bases at V and 7 bases at J, with 9 bases between. CDR3 amino acids: CASSLIGGGELFF. CDR3 nucleotide sequence: TGTGCCAGCAGCTTGATAGGGGGCGGGGAGCTGTTTTTT.

This chain joins TRBV11-1 and TRBJ2-1, with TRBD2 matching over 13 bases. The CDR3 has 15 residues. The V gene end was trimmed by 7 bases and the J gene end by 3 bases; junction bases not matched to a gene: 3. CDR1 and CDR2 from the germline V gene are SGHAT and FQDESV (reference sequence). Written as DNA, the CDR3 is TGTGCCAGCACTACTAGCGGGAGGGACTACAATGAGCAGTTCTTC. Translated, it gives CASTTSGRDYNEQFF.

Remarks on this clone: In the same sample, other DNA sequences code for this CDR3. CDR3 in DNA: TGTGCCAGCAGTTTAACAGGGAACTATGGCTACACCTTC. Translated, it gives CASSLTGNYGYTF. The rearrangement joins TRBV28 to TRBJ1-2, with a weak D call TRBD1 (6 bases). Trimming stripped 2 bases from V and 2 bases from J, with 6 bases between. Germline assignment: CDR1 MDHEN and CDR2 SYDVKM. The CDR3 has 13 amino acids.

The chain uses TRBV7-3 and TRBJ2-5; 10 bases are a match to TRBD1. V trimming: 5 bases; J trimming: 4 bases; junction bases outside the gene matches: 7. The CDR3 contains 15 residues. CDR1 and CDR2 from the germline V gene are SGHTA and FQGTGA. CDR3 residues: CASSLGQGIGETQYF. The DNA of the CDR3 is TGTGCCAGCAGCCTGGGACAGGGGATAGGAGAGACCCAGTACTTC.

This chain connects TRBV6-5 to TRBJ2-4; 9 bases are shared with TRBD1. Germline lookup yields CDR1 MNHEY and CDR2 SVGAGI. This CDR3 contains 13 residues. V was clipped by 6 bases and J by 9 bases; unmatched bases: 6. CDR3 loop: CASRSGTGSIQYF. The CDR3 bases are TGTGCCAGCAGGTCCGGGACAGGGTCCATTCAGTACTTC.

The rearrangement links TRBV5-6 to TRBJ2-7, with 7 bases identical to TRBD2. The junction had 6 bases not matched to a gene; V was cut back by 4 bases and J by 2 bases. The germline gives CDR1 SGHDT, CDR2 YYEEEE. There are 14 residues in the CDR3. The CDR3: CASSPGDYPYEQYF. The CDR3 bases are TGTGCCAGCAGCCCCGGGGACTACCCCTACGAGCAGTACTTC.

The chain recombines TRBV2 with TRBJ2-1, with 8 bases matching TRBD1. Germline trimming cut 4 bases from V and 8 bases from J; bases unmatched to any gene: 1. This CDR3 comprises 12 residues. The V gene's germline CDR1 is SNHLY and CDR2 FYNNEI. The CDR3, as DNA: TGTGCCAGCAGTGGGACAGGGTATGAGCAGTTCTTC. Protein: CASSGTGYEQFF.